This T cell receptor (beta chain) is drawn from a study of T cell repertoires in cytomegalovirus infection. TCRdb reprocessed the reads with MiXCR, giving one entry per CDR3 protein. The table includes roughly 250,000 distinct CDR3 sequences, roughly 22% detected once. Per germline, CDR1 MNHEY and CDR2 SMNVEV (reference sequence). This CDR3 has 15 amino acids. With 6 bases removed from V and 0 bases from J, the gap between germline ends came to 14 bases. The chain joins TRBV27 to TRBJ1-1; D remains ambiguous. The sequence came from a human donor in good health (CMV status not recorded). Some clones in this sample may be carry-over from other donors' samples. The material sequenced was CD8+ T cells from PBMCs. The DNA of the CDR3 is TGTGCCAGCAGCCCACTCGGCGGATTGAACACTGAAGCTTTCTTT. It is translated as CASSPLGGLNTEAFF.